A selection of T cell receptor beta chains follows, all from one sample in a study of CD8 T cells in ankylosing spondylitis. TCRdb reprocessed the 5' RACE reads with MiXCR, giving one entry per CDR3 protein. The repertoire holds approximately 200,000 distinct CDR3 sequences, with around 13% as singletons. Sequenced material: blood, either unsorted or a sorted T cell fraction (not recorded which). All receptors come from a male donor with ankylosing spondylitis or in good health (not recorded which). Each CDR3 is given with its conserved first and last residue. Fields, in order: D gene, J gene, clone size, V gene, CDR3 DNA, CDR3 protein. A D gene is named only where the DNA matches it firmly. Clone size is not always given. Where it is, it says once, few, many or a class for expanded clones.

.,TRBJ2-1,.,TRBV5-1,TGCGCCAGCAGCTCGGGGGTAGCGCCATACAATGAGCAGTTCTTC,CASSSGVAPYNEQFF
.,TRBJ2-7,many,TRBV5-5,TGTGCCAGCAGCGGCGGGACTGTCAGCTCCTACGAGCAGTACTTC,CASSGGTVSSYEQYF
TRBD2,TRBJ2-2,many,TRBV11-2,TGTGCCAGCACCCCCCTCGATGGCGGGGGAGCGAACACCGGGGAGCTGTTTTTT,CASTPLDGGGANTGELFF
.,TRBJ2-2,.,TRBV27,TGTGCCAGCAGTTTATCCCCGCAGGGTGGCACCGGGGAGCTGTTTTTT,CASSLSPQGGTGELFF
TRBD2,TRBJ2-5,few,TRBV7-8,TGTGCCAGCAGCCTACGATATAGGGTAGCGGGAGGGTTGGAGACCCAGTACTTC,CASSLRYRVAGGLETQYF
.,TRBJ2-7,.,TRBV6-5,TGTGCCAGCAGTTACTCGAATTTCGCCGAGCAGTACTTC,CASSYSNFAEQYF
TRBD1,TRBJ2-3,few,TRBV12-3/TRBV12-4,TGTGCCAGCAGTTTCTTCGGGACAGGTTCTCACCGGGGGGATACGCAGTATTTT,CASSFFGTGSHRGDTQYF
TRBD2,TRBJ2-2,.,TRBV6-1,TGTGCCAGCGCAAAGCGGGAGTACACCGGGGAGCTGTTTTTT,CASAKREYTGELFF
.,TRBJ2-2,.,TRBV5-1,.,CASSLGQNTGELFFF
TRBD2,TRBJ2-3,.,TRBV6-2/TRBV6-3,TGTGCCAGCAGCCCCCCCCTAGCGGGGACAGATACGCAGTATTTT,CASSPPLAGTDTQYF
.,TRBJ2-7,.,TRBV21-1,TGTGCCAGCAGCAAAGTCGGGCGGGAGGAGGCCTACGAGCAGTACTTC,CASSKVGREEAYEQYF
TRBD1,TRBJ2-3,.,TRBV6-1,TGTGCCAGCATTCGACTAACCGGGACAGCAGATACGCAGTATTTT,CASIRLTGTADTQYF
.,TRBJ1-1,few,TRBV29-1,TGCAGCGTCGACGTCCTAACGGGGACTGAAGCTTTCTTT,CSVDVLTGTEAFF
.,TRBJ2-1,.,TRBV5-6,TGTGCCAGCAGCTTCGGGCAGCCTTACAATGAGCAGTTCTTC,CASSFGQPYNEQFF
.,TRBJ2-5,few,TRBV2,TGTGCCAGCAGTGAAGGGGGCACCCTGGGGACCCAGTACTTC,CASSEGGTLGTQYF
TRBD1,TRBJ1-2,.,TRBV10-3,TGTGCCATCAGTGAGTCGAGCAGGGGGCTTCATTATGGCTACACCTTC,CAISESSRGLHYGYTF
TRBD1,TRBJ1-1,many,TRBV5-1,TGCGCCAGCAGCTCCGGGACAGCGAACACTGAAGCTTTCTTT,CASSSGTANTEAFF
.,TRBJ2-3,.,TRBV4-1,TGCGCCAGCAGCCAATCACAGGGTTCAGCAGATACGCAGTATTTT,CASSQSQGSADTQYF
TRBD1,TRBJ2-5,many,TRBV15,TGTGCCACCAGCAGAGGGACAGGGGAGCAAGAGACCCAGTACTTC,CATSRGTGEQETQYF
TRBD2,TRBJ2-2,.,TRBV12-3/TRBV12-4,TGTGCCAGCAGTTTGGCTAGCGGGATCACATCCGGGGAGCTGTTTTTT,CASSLASGITSGELFF
.,TRBJ2-1,many,TRBV5-1,TGCGCCAGCAGCCTACCTAGGGATGAGCAGTTCTTC,CASSLPRDEQFF
.,TRBJ2-1,.,TRBV2,TGTGCCAGCAGTGAAGTCCTAACCAATGAGCAGTTCTTC,CASSEVLTNEQFF
.,TRBJ1-1,.,TRBV6-5,TGTGCCAGCAGTTACAGAGGGTTTGGTACTGAAGCTTTCTTT,CASSYRGFGTEAFF
.,TRBJ1-1,.,TRBV7-2,TGTGCCAGCAGCTTCCATCTTGTGGCTTTCTTT,CASSFHLVAFF
.,TRBJ2-1,.,TRBV6-4,TGTGCCAGCAGTGACACAAGAGACTACAATGAGCAGTTCTTC,CASSDTRDYNEQFF
.,TRBJ1-5,.,TRBV5-5,TGTGCCAGCAGCTTGCCGGAAAATCAGCCCCAGCATTTT,CASSLPENQPQHF
.,TRBJ1-1,.,TRBV5-6,TGTGCCAGCAGCTTGGCAGCGGTATCCGGGTACGGGACTGAAGCTTTCTTT,CASSLAAVSGYGTEAFF
.,TRBJ1-1,.,TRBV12-3/TRBV12-4,TGTGCCAGCAGTTTATACCGATACACTGAAGCTTTCTTT,CASSLYRYTEAFF
TRBD2,TRBJ2-1,few,TRBV11-2,TGTGCCAGCAGCTTGATAGCGGGAGGGTTGGATGAGCAGTTCTTC,CASSLIAGGLDEQFF
.,TRBJ2-1,.,TRBV5-4,TGTGCCAGCAGCTTGGGACTCCCCGGGGCGGAGCAGTTCTTC,CASSLGLPGAEQFF
TRBD1,TRBJ1-1,few,TRBV5-5,TGTGCCAGCAGCTGGACCGGGACAGCCATGAACACTGAAGCTTTCTTT,CASSWTGTAMNTEAFF
TRBD1,TRBJ2-4,.,TRBV5-1,TGCGCCAGCAGCGGAGGACAGGGCAAAAACATTCAGTACTTC,CASSGGQGKNIQYF
.,TRBJ2-2,many,TRBV29-1,TGCAGCGTTTTGGTCGTAAACACCGGGGAGCTGTTTTTT,CSVLVVNTGELFF
.,TRBJ2-3,few,TRBV27,TGTGCCAGCAGTTTAATCGGCAGGGGCACAGATACGCAGTATTTT,CASSLIGRGTDTQYF
TRBD2,TRBJ2-7,.,TRBV4-1,TGCGCCAGCAGCCAAGACGCCATGGTTCTAGCGGGAGGGCCCTTCGCGGGTCCGGACTTC,CASSQDAMVLAGGPFAGPDF
.,TRBJ2-1,few,TRBV25-1,TGTGCCAGCAGTTCCCTGTCCCAGTTCTTC,CASSSLSQFF
.,TRBJ2-5,.,TRBV27,TGTGCCAGCAGTTTAGGATCAGGGTACGGAGAGACCCAGTACTTC,CASSLGSGYGETQYF
.,TRBJ2-2,.,TRBV20-1,TGCAGTGCTAGGTGGGGGGAGGAGCTGTTTTTT,CSARWGEELFF
.,TRBJ1-2,few,TRBV4-2,TGTGCCAGCAGCCAACCTTGGGACGGATACTATGGCTACACCTTC,CASSQPWDGYYGYTF
.,TRBJ1-1,many,TRBV4-1,TGCGCCAGCAGCCAACCGTTCTATGGAGCTGAAGCTTTCTTT,CASSQPFYGAEAFF
.,TRBJ2-7,few,TRBV12-3/TRBV12-4,TGTGCCAGCAGTGCGACCACCGGCTACGAGCAGTACTTC,CASSATTGYEQYF
.,TRBJ2-1,few,TRBV5-4,TGTGCCAGCAGCTTGGGACGTACAGGAGTTGAGTCCTACAATGAGCAGTTCTTC,CASSLGRTGVESYNEQFF
TRBD2,TRBJ2-1,few,TRBV10-3,TGTGCCATCAGTGAGTCGACTCAGAGCGGGGGGTGGAATGAGCAGTTCTTC,CAISESTQSGGWNEQFF
.,TRBJ2-5,few,TRBV5-1,TGCGCCAGCAGCTTGGCCGAGGTTCAAGAGACCCAGTACTTC,CASSLAEVQETQYF